This T cell receptor (beta chain) was sequenced for a study of cytomegalovirus exposure and HLA in healthy donors. Study-wide results and limits: Usually a TCR sequence was rare, but some public TCRs were found in many donors. Most of the TCR beta V segments (in an earlier analysis) were productive either about 87% or about 30% of the time.

Participants comprised healthy donors of bone marrow. When sampled, the donors appeared nominally healthy, though they likely had unrecorded immune exposures. The CDR3 contains 15 residues. V was clipped by 0 bases and J by 4 bases, with 13 bases between them. Germline assignment: CDR1 SGHKS and CDR2 YYEKEE (reference sequence). Comments on this clone: Its antigen is as yet unknown.

The PCR made use of 60 Vbeta and 13 Jbeta primers. Using immunoSEQ multiplex PCR, the repertoire was profiled, and TCRdb retains in-frame clones only, with some absent. The sample lists approximately 150,000 clones, approximately 80% occurring once. The sequenced sample was PBMCs. The V and J genes are TRBV5-5 and TRBJ1-1; maybe TRBD1 (5 bases). This TCR came from a man between 18 and 29 years old in good health and CMV-seronegative. CDR3 region: CASSLEATQGTEAFF. The CDR3 nucleotides are TGTGCCAGCAGCTTGGAGGCCACCCAGGGCACTGAAGCTTTCTTT.